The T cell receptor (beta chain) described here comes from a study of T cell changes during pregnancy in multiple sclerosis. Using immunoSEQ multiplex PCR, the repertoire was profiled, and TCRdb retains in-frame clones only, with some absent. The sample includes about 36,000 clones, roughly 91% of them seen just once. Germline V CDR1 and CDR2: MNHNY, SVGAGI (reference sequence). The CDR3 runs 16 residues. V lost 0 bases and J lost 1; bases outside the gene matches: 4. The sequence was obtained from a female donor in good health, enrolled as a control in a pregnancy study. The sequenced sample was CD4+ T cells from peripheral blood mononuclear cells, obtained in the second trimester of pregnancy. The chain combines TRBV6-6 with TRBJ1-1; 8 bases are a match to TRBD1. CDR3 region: CASSYSRGPGNTEAFF. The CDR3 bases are TGTGCCAGCAGTTACTCCAGGGGGCCGGGGAACACTGAAGCTTTCTTT.